These T cell receptor beta chains were read from a single sample in a study of response to subunit inactivated influenza vaccine. One entry per CDR3 protein results from TCRdb running MiXCR on the RT-PCR reads. The table lists 150,000 to 200,000 distinct CDR3 sequences, 9.2% of them singletons, with 9.5% to 13% in the top ten. The sample in question was non-naive T cells sorted from PBMCs, obtained on the day of vaccination. The receptors stem from a man over 45 who received an inactivated influenza vaccine. Both conserved end residues are part of each CDR3. Size is omitted from some rows. Given values are once, few, many or a class for expanded clones.

size,V,CDR3
few,TRBV15,CATSYRAGRADTQYF
few,TRBV12-3/TRBV12-4,CASSPDKKLFF
few,TRBV20-1,CSATRGGETQYF
.,TRBV6-2/TRBV6-3,CASRDPVGDTEAFF
few,TRBV24-1,CATSDFGEDTQYF
few,TRBV6-2/TRBV6-3,CASSPWISNQPQHF
.,TRBV5-6,CASSFRVRTDTRNSPLHF
.,TRBV12-3/TRBV12-4,CASSYLAGSQETQYF
.,TRBV18,CASSPGQNVLTF
.,TRBV2,CASSGRQRINTGELFF
few,TRBV4-1,CASSQDAGGVREQYF
.,TRBV5-1,CASKRGESYEQYF
.,TRBV20-1,CSARAQGWETQYF
.,TRBV9,CASSVGRGGNNEQFF
many,TRBV27,CASSDRAREKLFF